Below, one T cell receptor beta chain is given with its context. This clonotype was recorded a few times. The clone's antigen remains unknown. Base quality data are lacking; no much larger clone is found one base away. V drops 4 bases and J drops 1 base, leaving 16 bases in between. CDR1 SQVTM and CDR2 ANQGSEA are derived from the germline V gene. Inclusive of the bounding cysteine and phenylalanine, the CDR3 is 15 residues long. The DNA shown is the 45-base CDR3, in frame from base 1. The sequencer listed for this sample is Illumina HiSeq 2500. TCR beta libraries were prepared by quantitative 5'-RACE with molecular barcodes. For the original study's pipeline: Disease-linked TCR variants were identified with a new computational method built on a probabilistic model of VDJ rearrangement. In TCRdb, the public reads were trimmed at Q25 with fastp and aligned with MiXCR, with productive beta chains retained. A single entry per CDR3 protein holds the most common genes and DNA from its merged rows. The V and J calls were determined by TCRdb, not by the authors. The sample profile shows a few hundred thousand distinct CDR3 sequences; about 20% of them were found once. Around 14% of the sample goes to the ten largest clones.

The source of the sample is a study of CD8 T cells in ankylosing spondylitis (dated by TCRdb to the late 2010s). Looking at the study overall: T cell receptor beta repertoires were profiled in healthy donors and ankylosing spondylitis patients so that disease-linked TCR variants could be found. The full study cohort comprised around 25 ankylosing spondylitis patients and 85 to 120 healthy donors. Peripheral blood was sampled, and synovial fluid was additionally collected from ankylosing spondylitis patients. Overall results and qualifications from the work: Some motif variants were previously reported in synovial fluid and blood of reactive arthritis patients, suggesting common disease-initiation mechanisms. The disease-linked clones showed a CD8+ phenotype and occurred at relatively low frequencies in peripheral blood. A TCR beta motif of about 8 highly homologous amino acid variants appeared characteristic of blood from ankylosing spondylitis patients. The disease-linked clones were reported to be significantly enriched in matched synovial fluid samples from ankylosing spondylitis patients.

Sequences were obtained from blood, either unsorted or a sorted T cell fraction (not recorded which). The receptor was derived from a male donor with ankylosing spondylitis or in good health (not recorded which). The chain is encoded by TRBV29-1 joined to TRBJ2-5, and the D gene may be TRBD1, 6 bases matching. The CDR3 protein sequence reads: CSVVIGQGLQETQYF. The bases are TGCAGCGTTGTGATTGGGCAGGGGCTCCAAGAGACCCAGTACTTC.